This note documents a single T cell receptor beta chain sequence. The table lists this clonotype with many counts. Its antigen remains unidentified. No clone much larger than this one lies a single base away; base qualities are absent. This sample is drawn from a study of Graves' ophthalmopathy and Graves' hyperthyroidism (dated by TCRdb to the late 2010s). In the study overall: Stable hyperthyroidism was defined as no progression to ophthalmopathy within 18 months of follow-up. The study used TCR beta repertoire signatures to distinguish Graves' ophthalmopathy from Graves' hyperthyroidism and to predict progression to ophthalmopathy. In total, over 130 blood samples were TCR-sequenced: 40 to 45 ophthalmopathy, 75 hyperthyroidism and about 17 hyperthyroidism-to-ophthalmopathy patients. To explore V-J signatures that separate ophthalmopathy from hyperthyroidism, a discovery set of about a hundred patients was enrolled, consisting of 43 with ophthalmopathy and roughly 57 with stable hyperthyroidism. An independent validation cohort was composed of about 20 hyperthyroidism patients and around 16 patients who later progressed from hyperthyroidism to ophthalmopathy. In roughly 6 hyperthyroidism patients, the T-cell repertoires found in thyroid tissue were compared with those found in blood. Following sample collection, hyperthyroidism patients were given methimazole at a starting dose of 30 mg daily, and ophthalmopathy patients were given high-dose intravenous methylprednisolone. Study-level results and caveats: In validation, the model predicted ophthalmopathy progression with about 71% sensitivity and roughly 72% specificity; some twelve predicted patients were CT-confirmed with GO in a median of approximately six months. Sample size was not predetermined statistically, and investigators were not blinded to group allocation. Most expanded thyroid clonotypes with a frequency above 0.001 also appeared in blood, which suggests that blood repertoires may reflect the immune response in the thyroid. Ophthalmopathy was separated from stable hyperthyroidism by the 13-signature model with 85% to 90% sensitivity and about 81% specificity in cross-validation and with 80%/75% in the test set.

V and J are truncated by 8 bases and 5 bases respectively, leaving an intervening sequence of 12 bases. From the cysteine up to the phenylalanine, the CDR3 has a length of 12 residues. The only DNA kept is the CDR3, 36 bases in frame from the first base. CDR1 and CDR2 are read off the germline V gene (reference sequence) as LGHDT and YNNKEL. Hyperthyroidism patients were newly diagnosed, were aged 18 to 65 years, and had a disease duration under 2 months. Patients were excluded if they had other autoimmune diseases, uncontrolled infections, pregnancy or lactation. Diagnosis relied on clinical symptoms, serum thyroxine, TRAb, thyroid ultrasound and orbital computed tomography. Total RNA was extracted using Trizol reagent, and RNA quality was checked on an Agilent 2100 Bioanalyzer. For repertoire sequencing, the TCR beta CDR3 regions were amplified from RNA transcripts. A first-round RT-PCR used HTBI primers with the Qiagen OneStep RT-PCR kit, followed by a second-round multiplex PCR, size selection and purification. Libraries were sequenced paired-end with 100 bp reads on an Illumina HiSeq2000. In the paper's pipeline: SOAPnuke was used to process the reads, removing any read that contained adapters or uncalled bases, had a mean Phred below 15, or lacked an exact match to the constant primer or identifier. COPE v1.2.5 was used to merge the high-quality paired reads. Unique nucleotide sequences were defined as clonotypes and aligned to IMGT TRB V, D and J references using MiTCR v1.1. The analysis was limited to V-J combinations with a frequency above 0.0001, which together covered approximately 99% of repertoires. For each V-J combination, a TCR clonal expansion and chaos score was defined as the ratio of F50 clonal expansion to chaos observed in the TCRdist matrix. Features were reduced by Welch's t-statistics and random forest to 10 to 15 V-J combinations, which fed a naive Bayes classifier. The Morisita-Horn index was used to measure how similar the thyroid and blood repertoires were. TCRdb passed the public sequencing reads through fastp at Q25 and MiXCR, retaining productive beta sequences. Each CDR3 protein appears once, grouped with its most common genes and DNA. Clone size and V and J calls follow TCRdb, not the original study. Here the sample has about 550,000 distinct CDR3 sequences; roughly 39% occur a single time. The top ten constitute about 4.1% of the sample.

The sequencing input was peripheral blood or thyroid tissue (not recorded which). Rearrangement joined TRBV3-1 to TRBJ1-2, with TRBD1 as a weak D call on 6 bases. This clonotype was sampled from an adult man with Graves' hyperthyroidism. The DNA reads as follows: TGTGCCAGCGGGGGGGCGCGATATGGCTACACCTTC. This yields the protein CASGGARYGYTF.